This TCR beta chain was retrieved from a study of spatial heterogeneity in lung cancer. On the study more broadly: Sequence detection consistently recorded a greater number of beta-chain than alpha-chain sequences. Across the raw uncorrected reads, a unique TCR and UMI combination was observed, on average, more than ten times.

Every TCR cDNA molecule carried a tag that served as a unique molecular identifier. TCRdb redid the calling of the 5' RACE reads with MiXCR, one entry per CDR3 protein. Of about 39,000 distinct CDR3 sequences in the sample, 2.5% to 3.5% are singletons; the top ten hold under 40%. Trimming took 4 bases from V and 5 from J, leaving 20 bases between them. Germline V gene sequence: CDR1 MDHEN, CDR2 SYDVKM. The CDR3 has 16 residues. Indicated time point: sample taken at primary tumor resection. The approximately 72 donors had untreated early-stage non-small cell lung cancer. The sequencing here drew on normal lung tissue next to the tumor, taken at surgery. The TCR originated in a male donor with early-stage non-small cell lung cancer. J is TRBJ1-2 and V is TRBV28; D might be TRBD1 (5 bases). The CDR3 DNA sequence: TGTGCCAGCAGTTCTCCCACCTCGTGGGGGGTTTATGGCTACACCTTC. Amino acid sequence: CASSSPTSWGVYGYTF.